Sequencing of this T cell receptor beta chain was carried out in a study of cytomegalovirus exposure and HLA in healthy donors. V gave up 5 bases and J gave up 9 bases, with 26 bases separating them. This CDR3 spans 16 amino acids. Per germline, CDR1 LNHDA and CDR2 SQIVND (reference sequence). PCR used 60 Vbeta primers and 13 Jbeta primers. Only in-frame clones appear in the TCRdb table, and some are missing; sequencing was by immunoSEQ multiplex PCR. The sample gives 95,000 to 100,000 clones, about 74% of which show up once; approximately 7.7% is in the top ten. The specimen sequenced was PBMCs. The chain links TRBV19 to TRBJ2-7, with D perhaps matching TRBD1 (5 bases). This TCR was recovered from a female donor in good health and CMV-seronegative. CDR3 amino acids: CASSSLWQGSSLGQYF. The CDR3 DNA is TGTGCCAGTAGTTCCCTGTGGCAGGGATCCTCCTTGGGGCAGTACTTC.